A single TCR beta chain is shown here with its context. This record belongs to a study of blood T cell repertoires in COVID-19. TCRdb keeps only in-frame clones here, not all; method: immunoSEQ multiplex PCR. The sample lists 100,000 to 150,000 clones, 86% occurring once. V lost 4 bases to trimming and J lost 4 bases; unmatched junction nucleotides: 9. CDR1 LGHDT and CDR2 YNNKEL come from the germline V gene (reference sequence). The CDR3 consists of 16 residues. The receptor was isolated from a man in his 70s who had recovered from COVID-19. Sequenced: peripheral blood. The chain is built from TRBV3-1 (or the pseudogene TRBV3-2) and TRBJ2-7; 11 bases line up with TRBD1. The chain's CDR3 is CASSPRPRDRGYEQYF. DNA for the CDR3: TGTGCCAGCAGCCCCCGACCGAGGGACAGGGGGTACGAGCAGTACTTC.